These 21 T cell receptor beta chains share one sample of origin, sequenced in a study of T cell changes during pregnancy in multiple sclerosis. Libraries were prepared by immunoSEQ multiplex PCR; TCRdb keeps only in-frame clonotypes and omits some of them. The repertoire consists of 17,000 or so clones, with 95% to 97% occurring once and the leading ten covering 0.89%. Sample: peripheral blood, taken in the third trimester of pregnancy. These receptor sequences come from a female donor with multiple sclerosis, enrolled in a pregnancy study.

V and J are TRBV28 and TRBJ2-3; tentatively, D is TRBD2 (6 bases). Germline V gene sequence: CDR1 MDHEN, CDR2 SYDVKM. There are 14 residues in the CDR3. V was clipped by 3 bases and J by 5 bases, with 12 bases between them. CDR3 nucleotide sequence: TGTGCCAGCAGTTTGGTGGGGCGGGGAGATACGCAGTATTTT. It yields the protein CASSLVGRGDTQYF.

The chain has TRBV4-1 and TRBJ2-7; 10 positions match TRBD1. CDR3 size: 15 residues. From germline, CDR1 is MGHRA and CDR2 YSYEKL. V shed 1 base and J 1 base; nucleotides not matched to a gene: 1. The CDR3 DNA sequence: TGCGCCAGCAGCCAAGCGGGACAGGGGTCCTACGAGCAGTACTTC. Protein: CASSQAGQGSYEQYF.

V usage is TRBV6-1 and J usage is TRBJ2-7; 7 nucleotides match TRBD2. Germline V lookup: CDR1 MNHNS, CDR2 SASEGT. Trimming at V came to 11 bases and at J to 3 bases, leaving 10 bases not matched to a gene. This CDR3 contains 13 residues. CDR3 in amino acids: CASRLAPYYEQYF. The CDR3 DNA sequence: TGTGCCTCCCGACTAGCTCCTTACTACGAGCAGTACTTC.

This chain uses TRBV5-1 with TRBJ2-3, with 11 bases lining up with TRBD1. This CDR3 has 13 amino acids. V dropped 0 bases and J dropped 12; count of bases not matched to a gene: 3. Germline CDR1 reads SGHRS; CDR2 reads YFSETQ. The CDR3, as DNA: TGCGCCAGCAGCTTGGTCGGACAGGGGGCCCAGTATTTT. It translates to CASSLVGQGAQYF.

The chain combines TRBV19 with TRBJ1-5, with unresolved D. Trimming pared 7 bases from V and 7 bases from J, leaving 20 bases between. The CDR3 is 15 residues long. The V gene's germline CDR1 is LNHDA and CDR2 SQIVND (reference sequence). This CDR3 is CASNSREWVRQPQHF. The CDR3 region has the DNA TGTGCCAGTAACTCTCGGGAATGGGTTCGACAGCCCCAGCATTTT.

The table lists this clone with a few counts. The CDR3, as DNA: TGTGCCTGGGGTGGAGGGCGGGGGGATGGTGAGCAGTTCTTC. It codes for CAWGGGRGDGEQFF. This rearrangement joins TRBV30 to TRBJ2-1, with 8 positions matching TRBD2. Germline CDR1 GTSNPN, CDR2 SVGIG (reference sequence). The V gene end was trimmed by 5 bases and the J gene end by 9 bases; junction bases not matched to a gene: 12. This CDR3 has 14 residues.

The CDR3 coding sequence is TGCAGCGTTGAGACATATGAGCAGTTCTTC. It encodes CSVETYEQFF. The gene calls are TRBV29-1 and TRBJ2-1; D is uncertain. Trimming stripped 3 bases from V and 8 bases from J, with 5 bases between. CDR1 SQVTM and CDR2 ANQGSEA come from the germline V gene. The CDR3 runs to 10 residues.

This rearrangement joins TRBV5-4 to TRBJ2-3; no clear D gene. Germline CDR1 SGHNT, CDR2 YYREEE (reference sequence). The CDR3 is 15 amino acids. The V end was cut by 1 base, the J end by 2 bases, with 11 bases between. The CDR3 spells CASSLSRLTTDTQYF. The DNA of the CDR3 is TGTGCCAGCAGCTTGTCGCGACTGACCACAGATACGCAGTATTTT.

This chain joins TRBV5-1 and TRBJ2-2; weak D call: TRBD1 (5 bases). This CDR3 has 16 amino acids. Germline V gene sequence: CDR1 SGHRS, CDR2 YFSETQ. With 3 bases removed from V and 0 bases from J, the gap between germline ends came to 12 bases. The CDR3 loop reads CASSYGGQANTGELFF. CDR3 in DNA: TGCGCCAGCAGCTATGGCGGACAAGCGAACACCGGGGAGCTGTTTTTT.

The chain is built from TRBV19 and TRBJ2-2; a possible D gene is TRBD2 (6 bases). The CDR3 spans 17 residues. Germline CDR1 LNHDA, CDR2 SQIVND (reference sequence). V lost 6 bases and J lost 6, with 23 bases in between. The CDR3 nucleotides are TGTGCCAGTAGGCCGGGACTCACGAGAGTCTCTCCCGGGGAGCTGTTTTTT. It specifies CASRPGLTRVSPGELFF. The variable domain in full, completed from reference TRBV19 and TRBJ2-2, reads DGGITQSPKYLFRKEGQNVTLSCEQNLNHDAMYWYRQDPGQGLRLIYYSQIVNDFQKGDIAEGYSVSREKKESFPLTVTSAQKNPTAFYLCASRPGLTRVSPGELFFGEGSRLTVL.

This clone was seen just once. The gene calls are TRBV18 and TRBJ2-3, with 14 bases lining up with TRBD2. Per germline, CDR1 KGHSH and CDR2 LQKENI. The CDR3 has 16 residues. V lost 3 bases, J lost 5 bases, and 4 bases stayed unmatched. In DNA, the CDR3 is TGTGCCAGCTCACCGGGGACTAGCGGGAGCGTAGATACGCAGTATTTT. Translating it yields CASSPGTSGSVDTQYF.

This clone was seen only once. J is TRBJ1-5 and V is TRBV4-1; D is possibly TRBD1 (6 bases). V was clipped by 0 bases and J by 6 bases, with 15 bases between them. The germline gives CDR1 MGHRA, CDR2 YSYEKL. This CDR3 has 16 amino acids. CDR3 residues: CASSQDEWGPPQPQHF. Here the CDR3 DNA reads TGCGCCAGCAGCCAAGATGAGTGGGGGCCTCCTCAGCCCCAGCATTTT.

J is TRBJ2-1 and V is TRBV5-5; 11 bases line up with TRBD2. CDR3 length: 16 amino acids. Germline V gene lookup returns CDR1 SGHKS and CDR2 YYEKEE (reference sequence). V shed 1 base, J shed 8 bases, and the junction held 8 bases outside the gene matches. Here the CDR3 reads CASSLTSGGSADEQFF. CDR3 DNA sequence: TGTGCCAGCAGCTTGACTAGCGGGGGATCTGCCGATGAGCAGTTCTTC.

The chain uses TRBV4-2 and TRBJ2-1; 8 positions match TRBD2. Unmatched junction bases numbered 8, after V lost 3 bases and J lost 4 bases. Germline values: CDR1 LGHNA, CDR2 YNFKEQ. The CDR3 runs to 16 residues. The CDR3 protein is CASSHNTGTSYNEQFF. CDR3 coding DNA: TGTGCCAGCAGCCATAACACCGGGACTAGTTACAATGAGCAGTTCTTC.

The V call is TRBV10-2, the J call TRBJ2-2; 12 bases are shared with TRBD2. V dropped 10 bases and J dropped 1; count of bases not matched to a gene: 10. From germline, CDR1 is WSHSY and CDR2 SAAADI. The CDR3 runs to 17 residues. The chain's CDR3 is CATPSGLAGLNTGELFF. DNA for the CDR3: TGCGCCACTCCCTCGGGACTAGCGGGCCTGAACACCGGGGAGCTGTTTTTT.

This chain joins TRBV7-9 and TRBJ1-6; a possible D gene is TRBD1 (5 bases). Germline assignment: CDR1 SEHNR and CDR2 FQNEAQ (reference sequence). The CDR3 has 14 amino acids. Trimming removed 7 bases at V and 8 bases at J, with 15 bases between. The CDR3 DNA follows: TGTGCCAGCACCCTAGGGGCCACAGATTCACCCCTCCACTTT. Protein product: CASTLGATDSPLHF. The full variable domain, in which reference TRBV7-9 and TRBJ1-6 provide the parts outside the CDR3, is DTGVSQNPRHKITKRGQNVTFRCDPISEHNRLYWYRQTLGQGPEFLTYFQNEAQLEKSRLLSDRFSAERPKGSFSTLEIQRTEQGDSAMYLCASTLGATDSPLHFGNGTRLTVT.

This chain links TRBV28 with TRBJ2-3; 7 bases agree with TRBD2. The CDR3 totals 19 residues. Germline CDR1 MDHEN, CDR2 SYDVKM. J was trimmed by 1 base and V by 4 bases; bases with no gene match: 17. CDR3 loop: CASSSPRVWGRAGTDTQYF. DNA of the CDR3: TGTGCCAGCAGTTCGCCCCGTGTTTGGGGGAGGGCCGGCACAGATACGCAGTATTTT.

The CDR3 sequence is CASSLDSRYGYTF. CDR3 nucleotides: TGTGCCAGCAGTCTGGACAGCCGATATGGCTACACCTTC. V is TRBV6-5 and J is TRBJ1-2; tentative D call: TRBD1 (6 bases). This CDR3 region has 13 residues. Trimming cost V 5 bases and J 5 bases, with 12 bases left between them. Germline CDR1 is MNHEY and CDR2 is SVGAGI.

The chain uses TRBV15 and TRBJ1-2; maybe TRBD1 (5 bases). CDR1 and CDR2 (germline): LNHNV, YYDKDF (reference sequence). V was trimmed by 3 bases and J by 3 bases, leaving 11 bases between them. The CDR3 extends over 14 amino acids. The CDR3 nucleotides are TGTGCCACCAGCAGGAGACAGACAGACTATGGCTACACCTTC. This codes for CATSRRQTDYGYTF.

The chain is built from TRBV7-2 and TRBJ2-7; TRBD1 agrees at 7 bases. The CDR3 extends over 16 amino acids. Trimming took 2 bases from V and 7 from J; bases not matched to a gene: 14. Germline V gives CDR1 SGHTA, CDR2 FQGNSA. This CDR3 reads CASSLNAGGVSREQYF. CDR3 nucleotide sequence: TGTGCCAGCAGCTTAAATGCAGGGGGTGTTTCGAGGGAGCAGTACTTC.

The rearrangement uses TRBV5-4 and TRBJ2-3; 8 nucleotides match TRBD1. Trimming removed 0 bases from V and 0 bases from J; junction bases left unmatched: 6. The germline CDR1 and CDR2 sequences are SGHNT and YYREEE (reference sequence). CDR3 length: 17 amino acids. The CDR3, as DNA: TGTGCCAGCAGCTTGGGACAGGGGTCCTCCAGCACAGATACGCAGTATTTT. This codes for CASSLGQGSSSTDTQYF.